This note documents a single T cell receptor (beta chain) sequence. No cognate antigen has been identified for it. Within one base of it there is no much larger clone, and no base qualities were kept. TCRbeta CDR3 regions were amplified from genomic DNA by means of the immunoSEQ Assay, a bias-controlled multiplex PCR. The source study handled its data this way. Nucleated cell counts per sample were estimated from amplification of reference gene primers within the assay. To quantify the absolute abundance of each unique TCRbeta CDR3 rearrangement, sequence reads were collapsed and filtered. For each sample, productive Simpson clonality was calculated as the square root of Simpson's diversity index across productive rearrangements. TCRdb took over this immuneACCESS table, retaining in-frame rearrangements with V and J assigned. Such tables are incomplete; in checked studies, under half of the missing clones stem from an unresolved V gene, and the remainder is unexplained. V and J calls and clone size are given by that table; D and trimming were obtained from the DNA. The sample contains 200,000 to 300,000 clones, about 87% of them found a single time. The ten largest clones take up 2% to 2.5% of the sample.

These data originate in a study of blood T cell repertoires in COVID-19 (dated by TCRdb to 2018 to 2021). With respect to the entire study: Samples from collaborators originated in the United States, Italy and Spain and spanned both the acute and convalescent phases of COVID-19. The material from the prospective study consisted of cDNA or gDNA derived from T cells, B-cell-depleted T cells, or PBMCs. Where available, HLA class I and class II types were obtained from metadata supplied by the sample provider rather than from assay-based typing. Sample metadata almost always included a de-identified subject ID, COVID-19 status, age in years and sex. The repertoires were released in a freely available public database meant as a resource for research on the immune response to SARS-CoV-2. Subjects who had been exposed to COVID-19, were actively infected with it, or had recovered from it provided the deeply sampled blood TCRbeta repertoires that made up the dataset. The samples were drawn from two sources: the first 160 participants of the ongoing ImmuneRACE study, and some 1,300 subjects contributed by 6 global collaborators.

The collaborating institutions used their own protocols to collect whole blood in K2EDTA tubes. Collaborator samples were shipped for TCRbeta analysis as frozen whole blood, isolated PBMCs, or DNA extracted from either sample type. Results and caveats for the whole study, not just this receptor: Clinical and demographic metadata were provided uncurated, with the amount varying by source and participant.

Via the germline V gene, CDR1 is SGHVS and CDR2 FQNEAQ. Counted from cysteine to phenylalanine, this CDR3 has 16 amino acids. The kept DNA is CDR3 alone, 48 bases in frame from the first base. From V the trimming removes 6 bases and from J it removes 3 bases, while the gene matches leave 12 bases of the junction unaccounted for. The source is a woman between 50 and 59 years old with acute or convalescent COVID-19. Sequenced input: peripheral blood. The sequence joins TRBV7-8 to TRBJ2-3, and TRBD1 matches 7 of the central bases. The nucleotide sequence is given as TGTGCCAGCAGTTCGACAGGGAGTGGTTGGACAGATACGCAGTATTTT. Its amino acids are CASSSTGSGWTDTQYF. Full variable domain (CDR3 extended with the reference TRBV7-8 and TRBJ2-3 proteins): GAGVSQSPRYKVAKRGQDVALRCDPISGHVSLFWYQQALGQGPEFLTYFQNEAQLDKSGLPSDRFFAERPEGSVSTLKIQRTQQEDSAVYLCASSSTGSGWTDTQYFGPGTRLTVL.